This T cell receptor beta chain was obtained from a study of T-cell reconstitution after alpha-beta-depleted transplantation in children. J was trimmed by 6 bases and V by 5 bases; bases with no gene match: 20. This CDR3 comprises 18 residues. The germline V gene has CDR1 DFQATT and CDR2 SNEGSKA (reference sequence). TCRbeta library construction was performed incorporating unique molecular identifiers. TCRdb reprocessed the PCR reads with MiXCR, giving one entry per CDR3 protein. The table lists nearly 400,000 distinct CDR3 sequences, around 20% of them singletons. The origin of this receptor is a human donor who donated a stem cell graft to a child with acute myeloid leukemia. This specimen was PBMCs from the stem cell graft donor, taken from the stem cell graft. J is TRBJ2-1 and V is TRBV20-1; TRBD1 agrees at 9 bases. The CDR3 sequence: CSARKFRDRAPLGNEQFF. CDR3 DNA: TGCAGTGCTCGAAAATTCCGGGACAGGGCCCCTTTGGGCAATGAGCAGTTCTTC.